This T cell receptor beta chain was recorded in a study of blood T cell repertoires in COVID-19. V shed 1 base and J 2 bases; nucleotides not matched to a gene: 3. CDR1 and CDR2 (germline): MDHEN, SYDVKM. This CDR3 is built from 16 residues. Original data processing: Reference gene primers were amplified, and this amplification served to estimate nucleated cell counts. TCRdb's copy holds only in-frame clones and misses some; the assay was immunoSEQ multiplex PCR. V, J and clone size reflect that table, while D and trimming were determined from the DNA. The profile shows about 220,000 clones, about 86% of them singletons. Enrollees, roughly 18 to 90 years old, lived in about two dozen US areas. Cohort placement rested on clinical history that participants reported themselves.

This receptor was obtained from a woman aged 45 to 65 with acute COVID-19. Sample: PBMCs or T cells enriched from blood (not recorded which). The chain is built from TRBV28 and TRBJ2-4, with TRBD1 matching over 9 bases. The CDR3 sequence: CASSLSGQGSKNIQYF. CDR3 sequence (DNA): TGTGCCAGCAGTTTATCCGGACAGGGGTCCAAAAACATTCAGTACTTC.